The clone carrying this T cell receptor beta chain was counted many times. Its antigen is undetermined. Germline V CDR1 and CDR2: MNHEY, SVGAGI. The CDR3 runs to 15 residues. With 2 bases removed from V and 15 bases from J, the gap between germline ends came to 23 bases. Preparation of the TCRbeta library was carried out with unique molecular identifiers. TCRdb reprocessed the PCR reads with MiXCR, giving one entry per CDR3 protein. The sample carries some 600,000 distinct CDR3 sequences, under 15% recorded once. This entry comes from a study of T-cell reconstitution after alpha-beta-depleted transplantation in children. Notes on the study in general: From surviving recipient T cells and thymic progenitors came the high day-60 TCRbeta diversity observed in some patients.

The sample consisted of PBMCs, mostly from graft donor cells, taken 360 days after TCRalphabeta/CD19-depleted stem cell transplant. The chain links TRBV6-5 to TRBJ2-1; D tentatively reads TRBD1 or TRBD2 (5 bases each). This sequence originates from a male patient younger than 18 who had a stem cell transplant for acute myeloid leukemia, so the T cells may come from the graft donor. CDR3 DNA sequence: TGTGCCAGCAGTTACGCCGGGACCGCTCTTAATCACCCGTTCTTC. Translated, it gives CASSYAGTALNHPFF.